There are a few counts of the clone carrying this TCR beta chain. What it binds is unknown. Trimming removed 1 base at V and 8 bases at J, with 8 bases between. The CDR3 extends over 12 amino acids. From germline, CDR1 is DFQATT and CDR2 SNEGSKA (reference sequence). With the Oncomine TCR Beta short-read assay, DNA from cultured CD4+ T cells was sequenced. Using its own MiXCR run on the PCR reads, TCRdb lists one record per CDR3 protein. Of just under 20,000 distinct CDR3 sequences listed, around 45% are singletons. Specified treatment: approximately 9-day PBMC culture with coronavirus spike peptide pools or control peptides (ViraFEST assay). These data belong to a study of vaccination and CD4 T cells after COVID-19.

The sequenced sample was CD4+ T cells from blood, cultured in vitro, obtained before SARS-CoV-2 vaccination. The source is a human donor who had recovered from COVID-19. The chain carries TRBV20-1 and TRBJ2-2; D is unclear. The CDR3 DNA sequence: TGCAGTGCTAGAGCCTCACGGGGGGAGCTGTTTTTT. Translation: CSARASRGELFF.